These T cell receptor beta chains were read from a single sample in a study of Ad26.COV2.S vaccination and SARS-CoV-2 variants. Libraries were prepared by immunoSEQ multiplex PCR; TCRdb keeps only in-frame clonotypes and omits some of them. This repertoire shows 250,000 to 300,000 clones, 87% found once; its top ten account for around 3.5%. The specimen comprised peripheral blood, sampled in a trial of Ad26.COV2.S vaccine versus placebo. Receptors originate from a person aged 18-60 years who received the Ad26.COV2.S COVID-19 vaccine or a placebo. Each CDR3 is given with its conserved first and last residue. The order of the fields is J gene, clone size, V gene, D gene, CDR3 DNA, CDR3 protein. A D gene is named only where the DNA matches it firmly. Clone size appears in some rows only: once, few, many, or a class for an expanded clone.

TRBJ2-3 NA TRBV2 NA TGTGCCAGCACCGAGGGACTGCGCACAGATACGCAGTATTTT CASTEGLRTDTQYF
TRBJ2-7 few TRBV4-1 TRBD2 TGCGCCAGCAGCCAAGATGGTACCGGGACTAGCGTATACGAGCAGTACTTC CASSQDGTGTSVYEQYF
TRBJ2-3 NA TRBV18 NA TGTGCCAGCTCACAGGAGCTCACAGATACGCAGTATTTT CASSQELTDTQYF
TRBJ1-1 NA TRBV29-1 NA TGCAGCGTTGAAAAGCAAGTGTACACTGAAGCTTTCTTT CSVEKQVYTEAFF
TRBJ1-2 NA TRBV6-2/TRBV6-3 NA TGTGCCAGCAGCCCTATGAATCCGACAGCCCTCTATGGCTACACCTTC CASSPMNPTALYGYTF
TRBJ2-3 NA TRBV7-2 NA TGTGCCAGCAGCCGGGCCTTTCTCACAGATACGCAGTATTTT CASSRAFLTDTQYF
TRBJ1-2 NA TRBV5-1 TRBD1 TGCGCCAGCAGCTTGAGTAGACAGGGGGGCCCGGGAGGCTACACCTTC CASSLSRQGGPGGYTF
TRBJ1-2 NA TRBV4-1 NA TGCGCCAGCAGCCGTCGGGACTCCGTATTGAATGACTATGGCTACACCTTC CASSRRDSVLNDYGYTF
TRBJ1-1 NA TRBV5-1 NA TGCGCCAGCAGCTCCTCAGAGACCACTGAAGCTTTCTTT CASSSSETTEAFF
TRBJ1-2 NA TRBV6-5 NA TGTGCCAGCAGTTACGATGAGCGGATTGACTATGGCTACACCTTC CASSYDERIDYGYTF
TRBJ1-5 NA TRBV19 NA TGTGCCAGTACTCTACGGGATCTAAGTTATCAGCCCCAGCATTTT CASTLRDLSYQPQHF
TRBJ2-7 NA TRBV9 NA TGTGCCAGCGACGGTACCTACGAGCAGTACTTC CASDGTYEQYF
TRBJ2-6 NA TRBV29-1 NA TGCAGCGTTGAATGGCAGTCCTCTGGGGCCAACGTCCTGACTTTC CSVEWQSSGANVLTF
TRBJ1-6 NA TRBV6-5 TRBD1 TGTGCCGGACGACAGGGGGTTAATTCACCCCTCCACTTT CAGRQGVNSPLHF
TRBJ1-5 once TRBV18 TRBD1 TGTGCCAGCACAGGGGGGACAGGGGGCGATCAGCCCCAGCATTTT CASTGGTGGDQPQHF
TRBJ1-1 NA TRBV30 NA TGTGCCTGGAGTAGGGCACCCGGGAACACTGAAGCTTTCTTT CAWSRAPGNTEAFF
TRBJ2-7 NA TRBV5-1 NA TGCGCCAGCAGCCCCGCCGCAGGGGGGATATCCTACGAGCAGTACTTC CASSPAAGGISYEQYF
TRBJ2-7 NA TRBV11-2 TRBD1 TGTGCCAGCAGCTTAGTAGGGGGCCCCTACGAGCAGTACTTC CASSLVGGPYEQYF
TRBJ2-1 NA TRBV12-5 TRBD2 TGTGCTAGTGGTTTAATAGCGGGAGAGGGTAGTGAGCAGTTCTTC CASGLIAGEGSEQFF
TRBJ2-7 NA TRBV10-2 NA TGCGCCAGCAGTGAGTTTGTGGTTAACGAGCAGTACTTC CASSEFVVNEQYF
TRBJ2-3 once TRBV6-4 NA TGTGCCAGCAGTCAGGGGGGCTTCACAGATACGCAGTATTTT CASSQGGFTDTQYF
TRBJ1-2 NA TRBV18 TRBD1 TGTGCCAGCTCACCATCTACCGGGACAGGACGAGGCTACACCTTC CASSPSTGTGRGYTF
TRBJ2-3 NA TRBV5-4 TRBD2 TGTGCCAGCAGGCCGACTAGCGGGGGCACAGATACGCAGTATTTT CASRPTSGGTDTQYF
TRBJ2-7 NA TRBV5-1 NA TGCGCCAGCAGCTCGAGCCCAGGGAACGTCATCTCCTACGAGCAGTACTTC CASSSSPGNVISYEQYF
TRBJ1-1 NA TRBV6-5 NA TGTACCAGCAGTTACACAGTACAGAACACTGAAGCTTTCTTT CTSSYTVQNTEAFF
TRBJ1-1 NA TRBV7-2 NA TGTGCCAGCAGCTTCAAGGGGCAGCCTGAAGCTTTCTTT CASSFKGQPEAFF
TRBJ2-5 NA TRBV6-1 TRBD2 TGTGCCAGCAGTGAAACTAGCGGACGGACGCAGACCCAGTACTTC CASSETSGRTQTQYF
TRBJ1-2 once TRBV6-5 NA TGTGCCAGCAGCGCGGCCAACTATGGCTACACCTTC CASSAANYGYTF
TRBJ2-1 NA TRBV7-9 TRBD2 TGTGCCAGCAGCTTAGGAGCCGGGACTAGTAGCTACAATGAGCAGTTCTTC CASSLGAGTSSYNEQFF
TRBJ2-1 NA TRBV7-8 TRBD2 TGTGCCAGCAGCCCTACGGGTCGGACTAGCGGGAGAAATGAGCAGTTCTTC CASSPTGRTSGRNEQFF
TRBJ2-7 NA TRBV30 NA TGTGCCTGGAGCGGGGGCGCCTCCTACGAGCAGTACTTC CAWSGGASYEQYF
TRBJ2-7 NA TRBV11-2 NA TGTGCCAGCAGCCCCCGGGCGTGGTACGAGCAGTACTTC CASSPRAWYEQYF
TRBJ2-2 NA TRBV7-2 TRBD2 TGTGCCAGCAGCTTGGGACTAGAAAACGGGGAGCTGTTTTTT CASSLGLENGELFF